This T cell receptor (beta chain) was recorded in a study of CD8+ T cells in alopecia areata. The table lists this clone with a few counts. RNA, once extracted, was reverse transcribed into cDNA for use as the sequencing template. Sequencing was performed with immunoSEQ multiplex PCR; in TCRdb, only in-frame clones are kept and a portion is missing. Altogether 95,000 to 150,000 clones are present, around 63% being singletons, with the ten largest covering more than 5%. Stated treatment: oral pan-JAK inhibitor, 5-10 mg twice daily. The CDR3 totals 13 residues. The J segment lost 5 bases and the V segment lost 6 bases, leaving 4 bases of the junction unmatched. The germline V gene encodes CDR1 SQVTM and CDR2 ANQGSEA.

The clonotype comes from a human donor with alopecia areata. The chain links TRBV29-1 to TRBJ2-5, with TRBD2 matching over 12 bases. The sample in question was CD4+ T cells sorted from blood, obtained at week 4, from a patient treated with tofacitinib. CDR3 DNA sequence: TGCAGCGTCCTAGCGGGGGGGCTTGAGACCCAGTACTTC. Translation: CSVLAGGLETQYF. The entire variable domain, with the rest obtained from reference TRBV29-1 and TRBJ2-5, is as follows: SAVISQKPSRDICQRGTSLTIQCQVDSQVTMMFWYRQQPGQSLTLIATANQGSEATYESGFVIDKFPISRPNLTFSTLTVSNMSPEDSSIYLCSVLAGGLETQYFGPGTRLLVL.